There are a few counts of the clone carrying this T cell receptor beta chain. Within a library made for alpha chains, this beta chain is off target, and its count is uninformative. This sample was taken from a study of spatial heterogeneity in lung cancer. At the level of the study: In cases with available follow-up PBMC samples, these were sequenced at a median of around 2 years after resection.

Time point defined: blood at routine non-recurrence follow-up after resection. Whole RNA came from tumor, nontumor lung or frozen PBMC and was sequenced without being sorted. The V end lost 2 bases, the J end lost 4 bases, and 6 bases lay between the germline ends. The CDR3 covers 11 residues. Germline V gene sequence: CDR1 DFQATT, CDR2 SNEGSKA (reference sequence). One entry per CDR3 protein, called by TCRdb with MiXCR from the 5' RACE reads. The sample contains some 680 distinct CDR3 sequences, roughly 71% of which appear only once. The chain combines TRBV20-1 with TRBJ2-7, with unresolved D. The starting material was PBMCs, obtained at follow-up. The receptor was derived from a female donor with early-stage non-small cell lung cancer. The chain's CDR3 is CSARPLYEQYF. CDR3 sequence (DNA): TGCAGTGCTAGACCCCTTTACGAGCAGTACTTC.